This record looks at one T cell receptor (beta chain) sequence and its context. Its matching antigen is unknown. Trimming cost V 7 bases and J 6 bases; bases outside gene matches: 5. CDR3 length: 13 amino acids. Per germline, CDR1 DFQATT and CDR2 SNEGSKA (reference sequence). This entry belongs to a study of type 1 and type 2 diabetes patients. Overall study: Magnetic bead positive selection isolated CD4+ or CD8+ T cells from PBMCs. Overall study results and limits: Unmatched age and gender across groups might bias interpretation.

Each diabetic donor fulfilled classification criteria for either type 1 or type 2. The PCR template was genomic DNA. A primer set of 30 forward and 13 reverse primers amplified the CDR3. TCRdb re-called the multiplex PCR reads through MiXCR, storing one row per CDR3 protein. Among fewer than 300,000 distinct CDR3 sequences, approximately 50% were seen once, and the ten largest hold around 13%. The V and J genes are TRBV20-1 and TRBJ1-4; 10 bases match TRBD1. The TCR comes from a man aged 18 to 35 with type 2 diabetes. Sequenced sample: peripheral blood mononuclear cells (PBMCs). The DNA for the CDR3 is TGCAGTGGACAGGGGGCAAGAGATGAAAAACTGTTTTTT. This gives the protein CSGQGARDEKLFF.